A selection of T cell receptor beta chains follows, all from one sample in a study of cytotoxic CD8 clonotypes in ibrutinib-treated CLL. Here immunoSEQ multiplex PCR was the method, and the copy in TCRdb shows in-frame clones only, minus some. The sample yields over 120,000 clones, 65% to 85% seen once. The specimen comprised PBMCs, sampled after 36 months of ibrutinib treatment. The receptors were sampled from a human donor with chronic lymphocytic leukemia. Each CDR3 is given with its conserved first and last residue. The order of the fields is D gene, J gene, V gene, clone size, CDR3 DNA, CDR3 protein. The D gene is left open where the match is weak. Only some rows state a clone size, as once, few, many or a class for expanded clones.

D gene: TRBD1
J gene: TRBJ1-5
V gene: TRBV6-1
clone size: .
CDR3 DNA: TGTGCCAGCAGTGAAGTGGGACAGGGTTGGCAGCCCCAGCATTTT
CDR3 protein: CASSEVGQGWQPQHF

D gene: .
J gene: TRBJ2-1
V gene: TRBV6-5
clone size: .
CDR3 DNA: TGTGCCAGCACCCGCCTGACAGACTACAATGAGCAGTTCTTC
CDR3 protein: CASTRLTDYNEQFF

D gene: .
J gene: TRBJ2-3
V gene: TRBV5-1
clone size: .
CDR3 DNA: TGCGCCAGCACCGGGTCCCCCACAGATACGCAGTATTTT
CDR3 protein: CASTGSPTDTQYF

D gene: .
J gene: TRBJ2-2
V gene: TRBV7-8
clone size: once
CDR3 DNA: TGTGCCAGCAGCTATAGGAGGGTTAGGCCGTCCGGGGAGCTGTTTTTT
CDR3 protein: CASSYRRVRPSGELFF

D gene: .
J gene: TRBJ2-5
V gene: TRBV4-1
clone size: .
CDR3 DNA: TGCGCCAGCAGCCAAGAGAGGAGGGTCACTAACCCCTACTTC
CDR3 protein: CASSQERRVTNPYF

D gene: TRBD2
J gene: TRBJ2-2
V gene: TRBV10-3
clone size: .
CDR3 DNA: TGTGCCGTATCTTCCGGGACTAGCGTAAACACCGGGGAGCTGTTTTTT
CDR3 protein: CAVSSGTSVNTGELFF

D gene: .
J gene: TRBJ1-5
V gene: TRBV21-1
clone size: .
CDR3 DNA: TGTGCCAGCAGCAAAGGGGATCAGCCCCAGCATTTT
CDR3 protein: CASSKGDQPQHF

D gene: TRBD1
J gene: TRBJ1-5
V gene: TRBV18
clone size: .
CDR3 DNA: TGTGCCAGCTCGACAGGGGGTTTTAGCAATCAGCCCCAGCATTTT
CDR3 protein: CASSTGGFSNQPQHF

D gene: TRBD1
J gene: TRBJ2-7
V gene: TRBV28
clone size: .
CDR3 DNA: TGTGCCAGCAGTTTGGGGGACAGGGGCGCAGCCTACGAGCAGTACTTC
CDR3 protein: CASSLGDRGAAYEQYF

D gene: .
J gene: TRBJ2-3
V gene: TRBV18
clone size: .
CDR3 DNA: TGTGCCAGCTCACCCGCTCAGGGTTCCACAGATACGCAGTATTTT
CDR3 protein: CASSPAQGSTDTQYF

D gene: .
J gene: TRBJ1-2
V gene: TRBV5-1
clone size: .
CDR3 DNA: TGCGCCAGCAGGGATCAGCCAGACAATGGCTACACCTTC
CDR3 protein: CASRDQPDNGYTF

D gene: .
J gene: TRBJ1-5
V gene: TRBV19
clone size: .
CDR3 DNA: TGTGCCAGTAGTCCCAGGGTGAGACAGCCCCAGCATTTT
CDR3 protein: CASSPRVRQPQHF

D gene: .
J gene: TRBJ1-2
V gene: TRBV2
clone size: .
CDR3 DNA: TGTGCCAGCCTTGAGAGTTGGTTGGTCGAGGGCTACACCTTC
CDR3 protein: CASLESWLVEGYTF

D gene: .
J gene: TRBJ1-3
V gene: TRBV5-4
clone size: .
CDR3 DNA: TGTGCCAGCAGCTTGACAGGACGTGGTGGAAACACCATATATTTT
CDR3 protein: CASSLTGRGGNTIYF

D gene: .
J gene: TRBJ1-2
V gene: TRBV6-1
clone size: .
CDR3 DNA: TGTGCCAGCAGTACCGCAGGGTTTGGCTACACCTTC
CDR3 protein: CASSTAGFGYTF

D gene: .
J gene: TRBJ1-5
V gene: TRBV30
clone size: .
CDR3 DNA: TGTGCCTGGAGACCGACGCTGAGCAATCAGCCCCAGCATTTT
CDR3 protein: CAWRPTLSNQPQHF

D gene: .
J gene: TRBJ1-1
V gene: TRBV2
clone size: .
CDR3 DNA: TGTGCCAGCAACCCCTTCGGGGGAAGGGGCACTGAAGCTTTCTTT
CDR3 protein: CASNPFGGRGTEAFF

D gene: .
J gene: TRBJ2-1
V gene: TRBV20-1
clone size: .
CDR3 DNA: TGCAGTGCTAAGGGGAATGAGCAGTTCTTC
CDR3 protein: CSAKGNEQFF

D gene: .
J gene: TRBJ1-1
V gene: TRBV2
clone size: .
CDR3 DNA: TGTGCCAGCAGCCTGTTTAAGAACACTGAAGCTTTCTTT
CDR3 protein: CASSLFKNTEAFF

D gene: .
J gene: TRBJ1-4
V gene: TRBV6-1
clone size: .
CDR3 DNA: TGTGCCAGCAGCGGCCAGGGGACTAATGAAAAACTGTTTTTT
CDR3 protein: CASSGQGTNEKLFF

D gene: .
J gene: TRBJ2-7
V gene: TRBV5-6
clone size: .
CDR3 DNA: TGTGCCAGCAGTATCGCGGTAGGGGTAGGAATCCACGAGCAGTACTTC
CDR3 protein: CASSIAVGVGIHEQYF

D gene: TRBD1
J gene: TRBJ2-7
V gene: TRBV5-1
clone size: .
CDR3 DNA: TGCGCCAGCAGCTCAGAAGGGACAGAATCTTACGAGCAGTACTTC
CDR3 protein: CASSSEGTESYEQYF

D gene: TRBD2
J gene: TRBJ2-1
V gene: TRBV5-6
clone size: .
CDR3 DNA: TGTGCCAGCAGCCTGACTAGCGGGGCGGGCAATGAGCAGTTCTTC
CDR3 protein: CASSLTSGAGNEQFF

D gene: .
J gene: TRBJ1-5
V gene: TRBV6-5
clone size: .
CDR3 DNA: TGTGCCAGCAGGTCCAGGGCTACCAAGCAGCCCCAGCATTTT
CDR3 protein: CASRSRATKQPQHF

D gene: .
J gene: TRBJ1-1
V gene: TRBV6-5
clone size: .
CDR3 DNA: TGTGCCAGCAGTATCCTCCTGGGGAACACTGAAGCTTTCTTT
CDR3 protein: CASSILLGNTEAFF

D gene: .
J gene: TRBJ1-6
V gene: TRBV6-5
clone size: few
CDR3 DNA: TGTGCCAGCAGTTACTGGGGGGACCTGAATTCACCCCTCCACTTT
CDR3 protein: CASSYWGDLNSPLHF

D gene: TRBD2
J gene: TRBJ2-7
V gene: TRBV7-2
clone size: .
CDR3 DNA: TGTGCCAGCAGCCTCGGGACTAGCGGGCTCGACGAGCAGTACTTC
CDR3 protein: CASSLGTSGLDEQYF

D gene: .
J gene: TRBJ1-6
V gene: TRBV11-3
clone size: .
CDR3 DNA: TGTGCCAGCAGCTTTTTGGTGGAAAAAGGTGGTTCACCCCTCCACTTT
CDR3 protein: CASSFLVEKGGSPLHF

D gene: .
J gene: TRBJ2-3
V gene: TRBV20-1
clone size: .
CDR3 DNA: TGCAGTGCTATTCGGGTCGATACGCAGTATTTT
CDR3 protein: CSAIRVDTQYF

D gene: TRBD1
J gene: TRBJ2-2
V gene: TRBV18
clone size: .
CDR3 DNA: TGTGCCAGCTCACCAGGGACAGGGGCCACCGGGGAGCTGTTTTTT
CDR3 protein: CASSPGTGATGELFF

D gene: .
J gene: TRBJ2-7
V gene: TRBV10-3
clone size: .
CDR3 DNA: TGTGCCATCCTCGGGGCCCTCTCCTACGAGCAGTACTTC
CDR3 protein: CAILGALSYEQYF

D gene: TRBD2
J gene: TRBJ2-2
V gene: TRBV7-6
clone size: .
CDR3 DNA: TGTGCCAGCAGCTTAACGGGCCGGCCCGGGAGGGCCAGCTTCACCGGGGAGCTGTTTTTT
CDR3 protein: CASSLTGRPGRASFTGELFF

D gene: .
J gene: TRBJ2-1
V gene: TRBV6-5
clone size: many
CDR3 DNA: TGTGCCAGCAGTTACGAGGGGGGCTCCTACAATGAGCAGTTCTTC
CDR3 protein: CASSYEGGSYNEQFF

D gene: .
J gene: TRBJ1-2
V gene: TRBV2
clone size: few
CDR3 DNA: TGTGCCAGCAGTACAGGGCGGTATGGCTACACCTTC
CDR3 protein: CASSTGRYGYTF

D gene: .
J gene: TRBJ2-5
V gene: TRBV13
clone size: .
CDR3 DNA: TGTGCCAGCAGCGTTAGGGGCCTCGGAGGGCTCCAAGAGACCCAGTACTTC
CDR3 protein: CASSVRGLGGLQETQYF

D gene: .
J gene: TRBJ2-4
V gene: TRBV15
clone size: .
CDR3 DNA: TGTGCCACCGGCGATCAGGTGGCGACCACGAACATTCAGTACTTC
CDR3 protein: CATGDQVATTNIQYF

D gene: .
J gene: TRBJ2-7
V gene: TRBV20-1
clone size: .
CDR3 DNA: TGCAGTGCTAGGGACTACGAGCAGTACTTC
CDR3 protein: CSARDYEQYF

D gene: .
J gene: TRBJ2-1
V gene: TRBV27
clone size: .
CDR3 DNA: TGTGCCAGCAGTTTATTAGGGCGATACAATGAGCAGTTCTTC
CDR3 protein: CASSLLGRYNEQFF

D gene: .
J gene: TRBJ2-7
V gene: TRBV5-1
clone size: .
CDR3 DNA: TGCGCCAGCAGCTTGATTCCTAGCGAAACGTCAAGCGGCGGTTACTTC
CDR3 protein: CASSLIPSETSSGGYF

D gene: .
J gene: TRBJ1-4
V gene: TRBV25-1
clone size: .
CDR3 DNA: TGTGCCAGCAGTGAATGGCCCGCGGGGAGAACGGGGGAAAAACTGTTTTTT
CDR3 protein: CASSEWPAGRTGEKLFF

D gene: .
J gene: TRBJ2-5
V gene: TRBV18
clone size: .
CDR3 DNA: TGTGCCAGCTCACCGGGACTCCAAGAGACCCAGTACTTC
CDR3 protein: CASSPGLQETQYF

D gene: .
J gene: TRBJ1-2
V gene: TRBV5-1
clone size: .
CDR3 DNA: TGCGCCAGCAGCTTGACGGGGGTCGACTATGGCTACACCTTC
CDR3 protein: CASSLTGVDYGYTF

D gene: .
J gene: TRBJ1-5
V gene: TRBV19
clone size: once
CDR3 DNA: TGTGCCAGTAGTATGGGAAATCAGCCCCAGCATTTT
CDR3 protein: CASSMGNQPQHF

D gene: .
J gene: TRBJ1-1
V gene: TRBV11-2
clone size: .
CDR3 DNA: TGTGCCAGCAGCTACAGGGACGACGGTGGGCTTGGAGCTTTCTTT
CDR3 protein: CASSYRDDGGLGAFF

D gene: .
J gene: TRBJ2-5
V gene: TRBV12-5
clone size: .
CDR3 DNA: TGTGCTAGTGGTTTGGGGGGGGTCCAAGAGACCCAGTACTTC
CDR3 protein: CASGLGGVQETQYF

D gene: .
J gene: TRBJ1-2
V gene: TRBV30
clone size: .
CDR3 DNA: TGTGCCTGGAGTGTATTCGGGACGGGAAGCTATGGCTACACCTTC
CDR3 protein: CAWSVFGTGSYGYTF